This T cell receptor (beta chain) is drawn from a study of control samples from healthy donors and cancer patients. Some clones are missing from TCRdb's copy, which holds only in-frame ones; the method was immunoSEQ multiplex PCR. The sample gives 150,000 or so clones, 88% of which show up once; approximately 1.6% is in the top ten. The CDR3 consists of 14 residues. Trimming left V 5 bases short and J 8 bases short, with 16 bases between. CDR1 and CDR2 from the germline V gene are LGHNA and YNFKEQ. This chain joins TRBV4-2 and TRBJ2-1; D is perhaps TRBD2 (7 bases). This receptor was obtained from a man between 18 and 29 years old in good health. The sample consisted of blood. CDR3 in amino acids: CASSISGGRYEQFF. CDR3 coding DNA: TGTGCCAGCAGCATTTCGGGGGGCCGGTATGAGCAGTTCTTC.